This T cell receptor beta chain was recovered during a study of memory CD4+ T cells and cytomegalovirus serostatus. Study-level points and caveats: CD4+ memory repertoires contained about 40% of the roughly 160 reported CMV TCRbeta sequences.

V lost 1 base to trimming and J lost 6 bases; unmatched junction nucleotides: 8. The CDR3 spans 17 residues. CDR1 is MGHRA, CDR2 YSYEKL, per germline. This clone was counted once. The antigen remains unidentified. As originally analysed: After removing out-of-frame reads, 2 million to 2.5 million distinct TCRbeta sequences remained. Profiling relied on immunoSEQ multiplex PCR, and the TCRdb table lists in-frame clones only, not all of them. Clone size and V and J calls were adopted from that table, with D and trimming inferred from the DNA. Here the sample spans 45,000 to 65,000 clones, around 88% being singletons. The sort gate was single viable CD3+CD4+CD8-CD45RO+ cells for memory CD4+ T cells. Serostatus was set by detecting CMV pp150, pp28, p38, p52 IgG.

The sample comprised memory CD4+ T cells from blood. The clonotype comes from an adult in good health and CMV-seropositive. This chain links TRBV4-1 with TRBJ2-1; 11 bases are a match to TRBD2. The CDR3 region has the DNA TGCGCCAGCAGCCAAGCCTCGACTAGCGGGATGATCAATGAGCAGTTCTTC. This encodes CASSQASTSGMINEQFF.